This T cell receptor beta chain derives from a study of shared clonotypes between healthy human individuals. Findings and limits, study-wide: Clonotypes shared by all four donors outscored non-shared clonotypes in generation probability.

A word on this clone: What it binds is not known.

Libraries were prepared by immunoSEQ multiplex PCR; TCRdb keeps only in-frame clonotypes and omits some of them. The sample records hundreds of thousands of clones, over 75% being singletons. Germline values: CDR1 MNHEY, CDR2 SVGAGI. Between the trimmed V and J ends, which lost 1 base and 2 bases, there was a span of 11 bases. CDR3 length equals 15 residues. The sequence derives from a young man in good health. The material sequenced was memory CD8+ T cells sorted from blood. The subset: CD45RO+ cells pooled with CCR7-negative TemRA cells. The V and J genes are TRBV6-5 and TRBJ1-2; D remains unclear. The CDR3 region has the DNA TGTGCCAGCAGTTACTTAGCCGAGAGGAACTATGGCTACACCTTC. Its protein product is CASSYLAERNYGYTF.